The 16 T cell receptor beta chains reported below all come from one sample, sequenced in a study of blood T cell repertoires in COVID-19. Sequenced by immunoSEQ multiplex PCR; TCRdb stores in-frame clones only, minus some. Seen here are some 180,000 clones, approximately 85% observed once, and the top ten hold just under 8.5%. Sequencing input: peripheral blood. These TCRs come from an older woman with acute or convalescent COVID-19.

The chain carries TRBV12-3 or TRBV12-4 and TRBJ1-1; no reliable D call. The CDR3 has 13 residues. Trimming removed 7 bases at V and 8 bases at J, with 17 bases between. DNA of the CDR3: TGTGCCAGCACCATAAATACTAGGTACGAAGCTTTCTTT. This gives the protein CASTINTRYEAFF.

The chain carries TRBV27 and TRBJ2-1; 10 bases match TRBD2. CDR3 length: 14 residues. Germline CDR1 and CDR2: MNHEY and SMNVEV (reference sequence). V shed 5 bases, J shed 7 bases, and the junction held 5 bases outside the gene matches. CDR3 sequence reads: CASSLAGVVNEQFF. The CDR3, as DNA: TGTGCCAGCAGTCTAGCGGGAGTAGTAAATGAGCAGTTCTTC.

The chain has TRBV25-1 and TRBJ2-5, with D possibly TRBD2 on 6 matching bases. V gave up 6 bases and J gave up 5 bases, with 13 bases separating them. The CDR3 has 13 amino acids. Germline V gene sequence: CDR1 MGHDK, CDR2 SYGVNS. Here the CDR3 reads CASSGDFHETQYF. The DNA of the CDR3 is TGTGCCAGCAGCGGGGACTTTCACGAGACCCAGTACTTC.

CDR3 region: CAISESLKREVNEQFF. In DNA, the CDR3 is TGTGCCATCAGTGAGTCGCTCAAGCGGGAGGTCAATGAGCAGTTCTTC. The chain combines TRBV10-3 with TRBJ2-1, with TRBD2 matching 9 bases. The V segment lost 0 bases and the J segment 6 bases; nucleotides outside the gene matches: 6. This CDR3 spans 16 amino acids. Germline CDR1 and CDR2: ENHRY and SYGVKD.

The V and J genes are TRBV2 and TRBJ1-2; D is unresolved. Germline V gene lookup returns CDR1 SNHLY and CDR2 FYNNEI. The V end was cut by 5 bases, the J end by 4 bases, with 8 bases between. The CDR3 runs 12 residues. The DNA of the CDR3 is TGTGCCAGCAGTCCAGCGCTCTATGGCTACACCTTC. Its protein product is CASSPALYGYTF. The whole variable domain, filled in from reference TRBV2 and TRBJ1-2, reads EPEVTQTPSHQVTQMGQEVILRCVPISNHLYFYWYRQILGQKVEFLVSFYNNEISEKSEIFDDQFSVERPDGSNFTLKIRSTKLEDSAMYFCASSPALYGYTFGSGTRLTVV.

The chain couples TRBV18 to TRBJ1-4; TRBD1 is a possible D gene (6 bases). CDR3 length: 16 amino acids. Germline loops: CDR1 KGHSH, CDR2 LQKENI. V was cut by 3 bases and J by 7 bases, with 18 bases left in between. As DNA, the CDR3 is TGTGCCAGCTCACCTCTATCCCAGGGGATGGGTGAAAAACTGTTTTTT. This translates into CASSPLSQGMGEKLFF.

The J gene is TRBJ1-2, the V gene TRBV10-2, with a weak D call TRBD1 (6 bases). Trimming shortened V by 0 bases and J by 2 bases, and 10 bases separated the two germline ends. CDR1 and CDR2 (germline): WSHSY, SAAADI. This CDR3 spans 15 amino acids. This CDR3 reads CASSESTGKNYGYTF. For the CDR3, the DNA is TGCGCCAGCAGTGAGTCCACAGGGAAAAACTATGGCTACACCTTC.

The V gene is TRBV28, the J gene TRBJ2-3; TRBD1 aligns across 7 bases. In germline, CDR1 is MDHEN, CDR2 SYDVKM. Trimming removed 6 bases from V and 8 bases from J; junction bases left unmatched: 11. CDR3 length equals 14 residues. CDR3 sequence reads: CASSPLGAGGTQYF. Written as DNA, the CDR3 is TGTGCCAGCAGCCCACTCGGGGCAGGGGGTACGCAGTATTTT.

V and J are TRBV6-1 and TRBJ1-2; D is possibly TRBD1 (6 bases). This CDR3 spans 16 amino acids. Germline V gene lookup returns CDR1 MNHNS and CDR2 SASEGT. Trimming cost V 2 bases and J 0 bases, with 13 bases left between them. In nucleotides, the CDR3 is TGTGCCAGCAGTGAATTTCAGGGGACCTCTAACTATGGCTACACCTTC. This gives the protein CASSEFQGTSNYGYTF.

This chain links TRBV29-1 with TRBJ2-2; 11 bases agree with TRBD2. CDR3 length: 15 residues. V was clipped by 6 bases and J by 1 base; unmatched bases: 4. Per the germline V gene, CDR1 is SQVTM and CDR2 is ANQGSEA. The CDR3 nucleotides are TGCAGCGTAATTAGCGGGAGGGAGAACACCGGGGAGCTGTTTTTT. Its translation: CSVISGRENTGELFF.

The chain combines TRBV2 with TRBJ2-2; 9 bases line up with TRBD1. The V segment lost 4 bases and the J segment 4 bases; nucleotides outside the gene matches: 7. The CDR3 runs to 16 residues. CDR1 is SNHLY and CDR2 is FYNNEI in the germline V gene. The CDR3 is CASSVIGTGFTGELFF. Written as DNA, the CDR3 is TGTGCCAGCAGTGTTATCGGGACAGGGTTCACCGGGGAGCTGTTTTTT.

This chain connects TRBV11-1 to TRBJ1-2; D may be TRBD1 (5 bases). This CDR3 comprises 15 residues. The germline V gene encodes CDR1 SGHAT and CDR2 FQDESV (reference sequence). Trimming took 1 base from V and 1 from J, leaving 10 bases between them. The CDR3 sequence: CASSLDQTDNYGYTF. For the CDR3, the DNA is TGTGCCAGCAGCTTAGACCAGACAGATAACTATGGCTACACCTTC.

The chain joins TRBV9 to TRBJ2-5; D uncertain. The germline gives CDR1 SGDLS, CDR2 YYNGEE. V gave up 0 bases and J gave up 1 base, with 7 bases separating them. There are 14 residues in the CDR3. The CDR3 protein is CASSVDGVQETQYF. CDR3 coding DNA: TGTGCCAGCAGCGTAGACGGAGTCCAAGAGACCCAGTACTTC. Using reference TRBV9 and TRBJ2-5 for the parts outside the CDR3, the full variable domain is DSGVTQTPKHLITATGQRVTLRCSPRSGDLSVYWYQQSLDQGLQFLIQYYNGEERAKGNILERFSAQQFPDLHSELNLSSLELGDSALYFCASSVDGVQETQYFGPGTRLLVL.

The chain carries TRBV6-1 and TRBJ1-5, with 8 bases that match TRBD1. The CDR3 spans 14 residues. Germline lookup yields CDR1 MNHNS and CDR2 SASEGT. V lost 2 bases to trimming and J lost 7 bases; unmatched junction nucleotides: 4. Written as DNA, the CDR3 is TGTGCCAGCAGTGAACAGGGGGCGGCGCAGCCCCAGCATTTT. It codes for CASSEQGAAQPQHF.

The chain uses TRBV18 and TRBJ1-6; maybe TRBD1 (6 bases). Germline CDR1 and CDR2: KGHSH and LQKENI. The CDR3 runs 16 residues. Trimming pared 1 base from V and 6 bases from J, leaving 13 bases between. Here the CDR3 reads CASSPQGIGGNSPLHF. In DNA form, the CDR3 reads TGTGCCAGCTCACCACAGGGTATAGGGGGTAATTCACCCCTCCACTTT.

The chain uses TRBV11-2 and TRBJ1-2; weak D call: TRBD1 (5 bases). The CDR3 is made up of 16 amino acids. Germline V gene lookup returns CDR1 SGHAT and CDR2 FQNNGV. Trimming pared 1 base from V and 4 bases from J, leaving 16 bases between. This CDR3 is CASSLATTTVTYGYTF. CDR3 coding DNA: TGTGCCAGCAGCTTAGCAACGACGACAGTGACCTATGGCTACACCTTC. The variable domain in full, completed from reference TRBV11-2 and TRBJ1-2, reads EAGVAQSPRYKIIEKRQSVAFWCNPISGHATLYWYQQILGQGPKLLIQFQNNGVVDDSQLPKDRFSAERLKGVDSTLKIQPAKLEDSAVYLCASSLATTTVTYGYTFGSGTRLTVV.